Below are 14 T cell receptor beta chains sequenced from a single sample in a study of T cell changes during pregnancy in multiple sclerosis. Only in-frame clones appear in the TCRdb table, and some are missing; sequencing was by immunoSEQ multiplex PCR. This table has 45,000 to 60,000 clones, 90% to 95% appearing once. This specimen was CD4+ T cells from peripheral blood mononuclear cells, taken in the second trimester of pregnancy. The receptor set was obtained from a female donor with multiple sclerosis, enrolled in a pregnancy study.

CDR3 sequence: CASSLNGQGAFGNYGYTF. For the CDR3, the DNA is TGTGCCAGCAGCTTAAACGGACAGGGGGCTTTCGGTAACTATGGCTACACCTTC. The chain uses TRBV7-2 and TRBJ1-2, with 11 bases fitting TRBD1. The CDR3 is made up of 18 amino acids. Germline assignment: CDR1 SGHTA and CDR2 FQGNSA. Trimming took 2 bases from V and 1 from J; bases not matched to a gene: 9. The variable domain in full, with the rest retrieved from reference TRBV7-2 and TRBJ1-2, is GAGVSQSPSNKVTEKGKDVELRCDPISGHTALYWYRQSLGQGLEFLIYFQGNSAPDKSGLPSDRFSAERTGGSVSTLTIQRTQQEDSAVYLCASSLNGQGAFGNYGYTFGSGTRLTVV.

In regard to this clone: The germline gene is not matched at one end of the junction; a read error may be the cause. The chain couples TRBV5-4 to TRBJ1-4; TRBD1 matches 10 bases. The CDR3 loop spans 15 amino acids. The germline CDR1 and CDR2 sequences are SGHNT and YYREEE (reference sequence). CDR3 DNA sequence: TGTGCCAGCAGTTTGGTGGGACAGGGGAATGAAAAACTGTTTTTT. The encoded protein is CASSLVGQGNEKLFF.

The CDR3 reads CASSGWEVSYEQYF. The CDR3 DNA reads as TGTGCCAGCTCGGGCTGGGAGGTCTCCTACGAGCAGTACTTC. The chain joins TRBV28 to TRBJ2-7; a weak D match, TRBD2 (6 bases). V shed 8 bases and J shed 0 bases, with 14 bases lying between them. This CDR3 is built from 14 residues. Germline V gene sequence: CDR1 MDHEN, CDR2 SYDVKM.

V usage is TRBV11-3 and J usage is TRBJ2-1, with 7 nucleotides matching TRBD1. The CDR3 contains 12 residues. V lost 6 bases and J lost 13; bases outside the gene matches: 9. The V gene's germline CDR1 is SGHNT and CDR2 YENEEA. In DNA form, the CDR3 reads TGTGCCAGCAGACGGGACAGCGGAAACCAGTTCTTC. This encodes CASRRDSGNQFF.

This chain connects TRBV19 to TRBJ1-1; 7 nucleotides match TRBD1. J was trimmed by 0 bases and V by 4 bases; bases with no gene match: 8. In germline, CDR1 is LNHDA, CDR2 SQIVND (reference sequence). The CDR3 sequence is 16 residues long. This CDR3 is CASSNPTGIMNTEAFF. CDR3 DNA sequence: TGTGCCAGTAGTAACCCGACAGGGATTATGAACACTGAAGCTTTCTTT.

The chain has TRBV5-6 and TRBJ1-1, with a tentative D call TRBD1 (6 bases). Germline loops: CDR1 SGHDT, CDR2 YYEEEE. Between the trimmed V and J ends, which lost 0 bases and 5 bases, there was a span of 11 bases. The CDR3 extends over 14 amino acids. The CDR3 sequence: CASSLGGRGTEAFF. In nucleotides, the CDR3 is TGTGCCAGCAGCTTGGGGGGGCGAGGGACTGAAGCTTTCTTT. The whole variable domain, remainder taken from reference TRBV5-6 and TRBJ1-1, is DAGVTQSPTHLIKTRGQQVTLRCSPKSGHDTVSWYQQALGQGPQFIFQYYEEEERQRGNFPDRFSGHQFPNYSSELNVNALLLGDSALYLCASSLGGRGTEAFFGQGTRLTVV.

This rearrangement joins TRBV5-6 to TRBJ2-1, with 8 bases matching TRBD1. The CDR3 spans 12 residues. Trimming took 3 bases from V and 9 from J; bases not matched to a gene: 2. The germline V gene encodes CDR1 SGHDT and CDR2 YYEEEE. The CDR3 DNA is TGTGCCAGCAGCTCAGGACAGGGTGAGCAGTTCTTC. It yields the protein CASSSGQGEQFF.

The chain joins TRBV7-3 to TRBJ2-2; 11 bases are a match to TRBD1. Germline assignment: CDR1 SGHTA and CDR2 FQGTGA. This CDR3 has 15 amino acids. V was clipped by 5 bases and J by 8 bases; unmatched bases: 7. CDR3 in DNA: TGTGCCAGCAGCGCGGACAGGGGGCAGGGTGGGGAGCTGTTTTTT. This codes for CASSADRGQGGELFF.

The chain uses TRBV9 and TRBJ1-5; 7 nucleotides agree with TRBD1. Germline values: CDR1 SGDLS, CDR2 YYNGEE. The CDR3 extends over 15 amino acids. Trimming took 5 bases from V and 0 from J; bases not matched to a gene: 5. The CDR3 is CASSKGGGSNQPQHF. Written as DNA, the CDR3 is TGTGCCAGCAGTAAAGGGGGCGGTAGCAATCAGCCCCAGCATTTT.

The CDR3 loop is CASRPTGVSYNEQFF. The CDR3 region has the DNA TGTGCCAGCAGGCCGACAGGGGTGTCCTACAATGAGCAGTTCTTC. This chain uses TRBV6-1 with TRBJ2-1, with 8 bases that match TRBD1. Per germline, CDR1 MNHNS and CDR2 SASEGT. The CDR3 extends over 15 amino acids. The trim removed 6 bases at V and 1 base at J, leaving 5 bases unmatched.

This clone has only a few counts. CDR3 nucleotide sequence: TGTGCCAGCAGCGATCTAGGGGCAGCTAACTATGGCTACACCTTC. This sequence encodes CASSDLGAANYGYTF. The chain employs TRBV6-1 and TRBJ1-2; D possibly corresponds to TRBD1 (5 bases). V gave up 6 bases and J gave up 0 bases, with 14 bases separating them. There are 15 residues in the CDR3. Germline values: CDR1 MNHNS, CDR2 SASEGT.

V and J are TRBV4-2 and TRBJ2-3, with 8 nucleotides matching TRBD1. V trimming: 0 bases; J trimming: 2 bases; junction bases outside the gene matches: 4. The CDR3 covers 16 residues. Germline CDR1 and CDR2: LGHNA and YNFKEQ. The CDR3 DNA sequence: TGTGCCAGCAGCCAAGAACAGGGGGTTACCACAGATACGCAGTATTTT. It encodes CASSQEQGVTTDTQYF.

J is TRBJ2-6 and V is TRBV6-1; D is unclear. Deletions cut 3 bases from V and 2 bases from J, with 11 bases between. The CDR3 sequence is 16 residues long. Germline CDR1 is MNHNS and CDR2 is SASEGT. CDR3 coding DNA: TGTGCCAGCAGTGACCTTGGAACTACTGGGGCCAACGTCCTGACTTTC. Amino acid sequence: CASSDLGTTGANVLTF.

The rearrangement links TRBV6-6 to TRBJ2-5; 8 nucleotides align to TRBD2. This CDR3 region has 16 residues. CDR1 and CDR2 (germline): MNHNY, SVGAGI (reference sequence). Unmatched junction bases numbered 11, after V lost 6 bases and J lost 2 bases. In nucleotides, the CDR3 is TGTGCCAGCAGACGCGGGGGGTGGGGACAACAAGAGACCCAGTACTTC. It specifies CASRRGGWGQQETQYF.